This T cell receptor (beta chain) was sequenced during a study of blood T cell repertoires in COVID-19. The wider study: Researchers got acute and convalescent COVID-19 samples from the United States, Italy and Spain. The analysed material was cDNA or gDNA that came from T cells, B-cell-depleted T cells, or PBMCs.

Original methodology: Amplification of reference gene primers provided the estimated nucleated cell counts. The method was immunoSEQ multiplex PCR; TCRdb's version includes in-frame clones alone and lacks a portion of them. The DNA was the basis for D and trimming; V, J and clone size are from that table. The sample shows about 60,000 clones, 90% of them seen only once. V gave up 0 bases and J gave up 6 bases; unmatched junction bases: 4. Germline CDR1 is ENHRY and CDR2 is SYGVKD. The CDR3 is 15 amino acids. This sequence originates from a human donor with active COVID-19. The donor label of this sample is uncertain. The V and J genes are TRBV10-3 and TRBJ2-7; 11 bases are a match to TRBD1. The source material was peripheral blood. As DNA, the CDR3 is TGTGCCATCAGTGAGTCAGTGGGACAGGGGGGCGAGCAGTACTTC. This sequence encodes CAISESVGQGGEQYF.